This entry lists 24 T cell receptor beta chains sequenced from one sample in a study of shared clonotypes between healthy human individuals. Profiled with immunoSEQ multiplex PCR; TCRdb holds only in-frame clones, not every one. The sample holds approximately 2.5 million clones, 93% seen once. The sequenced sample consisted of naive CD4+ T cells from PBMCs. Specified subset: CD45RA+ positively selected. The origin of the receptors is a man between 18 and 29 years old in good health. Some clones in this sample may be carry-over from other donors' samples.

V usage is TRBV7-9 and J usage is TRBJ1-1; 8 nucleotides agree with TRBD1. Germline-derived CDR1 and CDR2 are SEHNR and FQNEAQ (reference sequence). V was pared by 5 bases and J by 0 bases, with 14 bases of the junction left unmatched. The CDR3 is 18 residues long. CDR3 loop: CASSTGTGGHLMNTEAFF. The CDR3, as DNA: TGTGCCAGCAGCACCGGGACAGGAGGTCACCTAATGAACACTGAAGCTTTCTTT.

This clone was observed a handful of times. The chain carries TRBV7-3 and TRBJ2-2; 9 positions agree with TRBD2. Germline CDR1 and CDR2: SGHTA and FQGTGA. The CDR3 spans 16 residues. With 5 bases clipped from V and 1 base from J, the junction kept 5 bases outside the gene matches. The DNA for the CDR3 is TGTGCCAGCAGCCCTCTAGCGGGAAGGAACACCGGGGAGCTGTTTTTT. Translated: CASSPLAGRNTGELFF.

In the case of this clone: Different DNA sequences within this sample yield the same CDR3. The rearrangement links TRBV5-1 to TRBJ2-5; possible D gene TRBD1, 5 bases. V was clipped by 0 bases and J by 1 base, with 10 bases between them. CDR3 size: 15 residues. CDR1 is SGHRS and CDR2 is YFSETQ in the germline V gene. The CDR3 here is CASSLEGTGQETQYF. CDR3 DNA sequence: TGCGCCAGCAGCTTGGAAGGTACAGGCCAAGAGACCCAGTACTTC.

V and J are TRBV11-2 and TRBJ2-7, with TRBD1 matching over 7 bases. The V and J ends lost 5 bases and 3 bases, in that order; junction bases with no gene match: 7. Germline-derived CDR1 and CDR2 are SGHAT and FQNNGV. This CDR3 has 14 residues. CDR3 sequence reads: CASSRDRAGYEQYF. CDR3 in DNA: TGTGCCAGCAGCAGAGACAGGGCTGGCTACGAGCAGTACTTC. Combining the CDR3 with reference TRBV11-2 and TRBJ2-7 gives the whole variable domain EAGVAQSPRYKIIEKRQSVAFWCNPISGHATLYWYQQILGQGPKLLIQFQNNGVVDDSQLPKDRFSAERLKGVDSTLKIQPAKLEDSAVYLCASSRDRAGYEQYFGPGTRLTVT.

CDR3 DNA: TGTGCCAGCTCCAGCGGGAGTACGGAGGAGCAGTTCTTC. Translating it yields CASSSGSTEEQFF. The J gene is TRBJ2-1, the V gene TRBV9, with 8 nucleotides matching TRBD2. Germline CDR1 and CDR2: SGDLS and YYNGEE. The V segment lost 7 bases and the J segment 10 bases; nucleotides outside the gene matches: 10. The CDR3 covers 13 residues.

V usage is TRBV14 and J usage is TRBJ2-1; possibly TRBD2 for D (5 bases). This CDR3 has 14 amino acids. V lost 2 bases and J lost 4, with 9 bases in between. Germline V gene data show CDR1 as SGHDN and CDR2 as FVKESK. The CDR3 DNA sequence: TGTGCCAGCAGCCAAATCGGGGTTTACAATGAGCAGTTCTTC. Amino acid sequence: CASSQIGVYNEQFF.

The rearrangement uses TRBV11-2 and TRBJ2-1; 7 positions match TRBD2. The trim removed 1 base at V and 4 bases at J, leaving 4 bases unmatched. Per the germline V gene, CDR1 is SGHAT and CDR2 is FQNNGV. CDR3 size: 15 residues. The chain's CDR3 is CASSLGWEGYNEQFF. The CDR3 DNA follows: TGTGCCAGCAGCTTAGGGTGGGAGGGGTACAATGAGCAGTTCTTC.

The chain has TRBV7-2 and TRBJ1-2; no clear D gene. Germline loops: CDR1 SGHTA, CDR2 FQGNSA. Trimming removed 1 base from V and 7 bases from J, with 7 bases in between. The CDR3 sequence is 12 residues long. The CDR3 loop reads CASSLVNGGYTF. The DNA for the CDR3 is TGTGCCAGCAGCTTAGTAAACGGTGGCTACACCTTC.

The chain has TRBV5-1 and TRBJ2-1; 10 bases fit TRBD2. V shed 4 bases and J 7 bases; nucleotides not matched to a gene: 8. CDR3 length: 15 residues. From germline, CDR1 is SGHRS and CDR2 YFSETQ. DNA of the CDR3: TGCGCCAGCAGCCCGAGCGGGAGGGCCTTGAATGAGCAGTTCTTC. Translating gives CASSPSGRALNEQFF.

V gene TRBV23-1 combines with J gene TRBJ2-1, with D possibly matching TRBD2 (7 bases). TRBV23-1 is an ORF, and what it does is uncertain. The CDR3 consists of 16 residues. The V gene lost 0 bases and the J gene lost 6 bases, with 15 bases spanning the gap. This CDR3 is CASSQSFTGGRNEQFF. The CDR3 nucleotides read TGCGCCAGCAGTCAATCGTTCACCGGGGGGCGCAATGAGCAGTTCTTC.

Comment on this clone: The sample has other DNA sequences that encode this CDR3 too. The rearrangement joins TRBV27 to TRBJ2-4, with TRBD1 matching 9 bases. This CDR3 comprises 16 residues. Per the germline V gene, CDR1 is MNHEY and CDR2 is SMNVEV (reference sequence). Trimming at V came to 5 bases and at J to 0 bases, leaving 5 bases not matched to a gene. The CDR3: CASSPGTGLAKNIQYF. For the CDR3, the DNA is TGTGCCAGCAGTCCCGGGACAGGGCTAGCCAAAAACATTCAGTACTTC.

The chain couples TRBV2 to TRBJ2-3, with D perhaps matching TRBD2 (6 bases). The germline V gene has CDR1 SNHLY and CDR2 FYNNEI. V was pared by 9 bases and J by 6 bases, with 31 bases between. The CDR3 covers 18 residues. The CDR3 spells CASYSGLGTPTPVDTQYF. The CDR3 region has the DNA TGTGCCAGTTACTCTGGGTTGGGGACTCCTACCCCCGTGGATACGCAGTATTTT.

The chain joins TRBV7-6 to TRBJ2-5; 10 nucleotides match TRBD2. With 0 bases clipped from V and 5 bases from J, the junction kept 6 bases outside the gene matches. Germline V CDR1 and CDR2: SGHVS, FNYEAQ. This CDR3 comprises 16 residues. CDR3 loop: CASSLAPSGRGETQYF. CDR3 sequence (DNA): TGTGCCAGCAGCTTAGCGCCTAGCGGGAGAGGGGAGACCCAGTACTTC.

About this clone itself: This sample also contains other DNA sequences that code for the same CDR3. This rearrangement joins TRBV19 to TRBJ1-5; D not resolved. The CDR3 length is 13 residues. V was clipped by 3 bases and J by 3 bases, with 6 bases between them. Per germline, CDR1 LNHDA and CDR2 SQIVND (reference sequence). The CDR3 sequence: CASSIRNNQPQHF. CDR3 nucleotides: TGTGCCAGTAGTATTAGGAACAATCAGCCCCAGCATTTT.

The chain is built from TRBV2 and TRBJ2-7, with 8 bases that match TRBD1. The CDR3 runs to 14 residues. Germline-derived CDR1 and CDR2 are SNHLY and FYNNEI. J lost 2 bases, V lost 5 bases, and 5 bases had no gene match. The CDR3 region has the DNA TGTGCCAGCAGTACACAGGGGGGCACCTACGAGCAGTACTTC. Its translation: CASSTQGGTYEQYF.

This chain links TRBV18 with TRBJ2-1, with D possibly matching TRBD2 (5 bases). V dropped 6 bases and J dropped 6 bases, with 21 bases sitting between them. CDR1 KGHSH and CDR2 LQKENI come from the germline V gene. This CDR3 has 16 residues. DNA of the CDR3: TGTGCCAGCTCCCCCGGGGTGCTAGGAGTGACCAATGAGCAGTTCTTC. This encodes CASSPGVLGVTNEQFF.

This clone was seen just once. V is TRBV4-2 and J is TRBJ1-2; 11 nucleotides agree with TRBD1. The CDR3 extends over 16 amino acids. The germline V gene encodes CDR1 LGHNA and CDR2 YNFKEQ. The J segment lost 7 bases and the V segment lost 0 bases, leaving 7 bases of the junction unmatched. The CDR3 nucleotides read TGTGCCAGCAGCCAAGAGTTAAGGACAGGGGGCTCTGGCTACACCTTC. Residues: CASSQELRTGGSGYTF.

With regard to this clone: The same CDR3 can be traced to other DNA sequences in this sample. V gene TRBV28 combines with J gene TRBJ1-2; a weak D match, TRBD1 (5 bases). There are 13 residues in the CDR3. V lost 3 bases, J lost 3 bases, and 8 bases lay in between. CDR1 MDHEN and CDR2 SYDVKM come from the germline V gene. The CDR3 region has the DNA TGTGCCAGCAGTTTCGGGGGGGACTATGGCTACACCTTC. Amino acids: CASSFGGDYGYTF.

The chain uses TRBV27 and TRBJ2-3; D is uncertain. Trimming took off 8 bases at V and 1 base at J, with 19 bases between the two ends. CDR3 length: 16 residues. Germline V gene sequence: CDR1 MNHEY, CDR2 SMNVEV (reference sequence). The CDR3 spells CASRKFGPTGTDTQYF. The CDR3 DNA reads TGTGCCAGCCGCAAATTCGGACCGACGGGCACAGATACGCAGTATTTT.

The chain carries TRBV30 and TRBJ2-3, with D hard to call. Deletions cut 0 bases from V and 4 bases from J, with 5 bases between. Germline assignment: CDR1 GTSNPN and CDR2 SVGIG (reference sequence). The CDR3 length is 12 residues. The CDR3: CAWSVVPDTQYF. DNA of the CDR3: TGTGCCTGGAGTGTTGTTCCAGATACGCAGTATTTT.

On this clone: This CDR3 is also generated by other DNA sequences in the sample. V is TRBV18 and J is TRBJ2-7; TRBD1 is a possible D gene (5 bases). V lost 0 bases, J lost 5 bases, and 8 bases lay in between. The CDR3 loop spans 13 amino acids. Germline values: CDR1 KGHSH, CDR2 LQKENI. The CDR3: CASSPPGVDEQYF. The CDR3 bases are TGTGCCAGCTCACCACCAGGGGTGGACGAGCAGTACTTC.

The chain uses TRBV11-2 and TRBJ2-7; D perhaps matches TRBD2 (6 bases). This CDR3 spans 13 amino acids. V shed 7 bases and J shed 9 bases, with 19 bases lying between them. Germline values: CDR1 SGHAT, CDR2 FQNNGV. This CDR3 is CASTDFATGVQYF. The CDR3 DNA sequence: TGTGCCAGCACCGACTTCGCCACGGGGGTGCAGTACTTC.

Here the CDR3 reads CASSEHIGTEAFF. As DNA, the CDR3 is TGTGCCAGCAGTGAACATATCGGCACTGAAGCTTTCTTT. J is TRBJ1-1 and V is TRBV6-1; D remains ambiguous. The germline V gene has CDR1 MNHNS and CDR2 SASEGT. V lost 2 bases and J lost 4, with 8 bases in between. This CDR3 has 13 amino acids.

The rearrangement uses TRBV7-2 and TRBJ2-5; TRBD1 is a possible D gene (6 bases). The J call is doubtful: the DNA matches TRBJ2-7 better. This CDR3 has 14 amino acids. Germline loops: CDR1 SGHTA, CDR2 FQGNSA. CDR3 in DNA: TGTGCCGGGACATTGGGGCAGGGAAGTGCCGAGCAGTACTTC. It encodes CAGTLGQGSAEQYF.